The entry below gives a single T cell receptor (beta chain) sequence along with its context. The antigen is unknown. The data originate from a study of T-cell memory formation after mild COVID-19. Constant-segment primers were used for 5'RACE, and the resulting TCR alpha and TCR beta cDNA libraries carried sample barcodes and UMIs. TCRdb reprocessed the 5' RACE reads via MiXCR and lists one record per CDR3 protein. The sample has some 62,000 distinct CDR3 sequences, about a tenth seen once. Regarding the study as a whole: Contracting CD4+ clones sat mainly in CM and EM; CD8+ in EMRA.

Source material: PBMCs or a T cell subset sorted from them (not recorded which). This clonotype was sampled from a man between 18 and 35 years old who had mild COVID-19 (a few samples of this study predate the infection). Cell type and time point are not known.

The CDR3: CASSFGGDTDTQYF. In DNA, the CDR3 is TGTGCCAGCAGCTTCGGCGGGGACACAGATACGCAGTATTTT. V and J are TRBV7-3 and TRBJ2-3, with D perhaps matching TRBD2 (6 bases). V was pared by 3 bases and J by 2 bases, with 9 bases between. Germline V gives CDR1 SGHTA, CDR2 FQGTGA. CDR3 length: 14 amino acids.